This record looks at one T cell receptor (beta chain) sequence and its context. This specimen comes from a study of monozygotic twins with inflammatory bowel disease. The CDR3 spans 16 residues. Germline-derived CDR1 and CDR2 are LGHDT and YNNKEL (reference sequence). TCRdb reprocessed the 5' RACE reads, with one entry per CDR3 protein and no DNA. There are roughly 330,000 distinct CDR3 sequences in the sample, with roughly 2% held by the top ten. This sequence was found in a human donor with ulcerative colitis or Crohn's disease, or a healthy co-twin of an affected twin (not recorded which). The chain uses TRBV3-1 and TRBJ2-3; TCRdb proposes TRBD2, but this gene call is untestable without DNA. The sample consisted of blood. This CDR3 reads CASSQEEGPVMDTQYF.